Listed here are 6 T cell receptor beta chains from one sample, sequenced in a study of blood T cell repertoires in COVID-19. Assay: immunoSEQ multiplex PCR; the TCRdb copy retains only in-frame clones and omits some. The sample includes a few hundred thousand clones, 84% seen only once; the top ten take approximately 7.3%. The sample was PBMCs or T cells enriched from blood (not recorded which). The source of these receptors is a woman aged 40 to 49 who had recovered from COVID-19.

This clone appeared once. CDR3 DNA: TGCAGCCAAGTCCCGAAAGCGGGAAACACAGATACGCAGTATTTT. Translating gives CSQVPKAGNTDTQYF. This chain connects TRBV29-1 to TRBJ2-3, with TRBD2 matching 7 bases. The CDR3 covers 15 residues. V was clipped by 8 bases and J by 2 bases; unmatched bases: 13. From germline, CDR1 is SQVTM and CDR2 ANQGSEA.

The chain couples TRBV3-1 (or the pseudogene TRBV3-2) to TRBJ2-7, with 9 bases matching TRBD2. CDR3 length: 15 amino acids. Germline V lookup: CDR1 LGHDT, CDR2 YNNKEL (reference sequence). The V gene end was trimmed by 0 bases and the J gene end by 2 bases; junction bases not matched to a gene: 2. The CDR3 bases are TGTGCCAGCAGCCAAGACGTAGCGGGAGCCTACGAGCAGTACTTC. Translation: CASSQDVAGAYEQYF.

CDR3 sequence (DNA): TGTGCCAGCAGTCGGGGGTCCCTACCTTATGAGCAGTTCTTC. This codes for CASSRGSLPYEQFF. The chain employs TRBV27 and TRBJ2-1; possibly TRBD2 for D (6 bases). Germline-derived CDR1 and CDR2 are MNHEY and SMNVEV (reference sequence). V lost 5 bases to trimming and J lost 8 bases, with 16 bases between them. The CDR3 has 14 residues.

The V call is TRBV4-1, the J call TRBJ1-2, with D maybe TRBD1 (6 bases). Per germline, CDR1 MGHRA and CDR2 YSYEKL. The CDR3 sequence is 14 residues long. Between the trimmed V and J ends, which lost 3 bases and 2 bases, there was a span of 10 bases. The CDR3 DNA follows: TGCGCCAGCAGCCACACGGGGGGCAACTATGGCTACACCTTC. This gives the protein CASSHTGGNYGYTF.

V gene TRBV7-3 combines with J gene TRBJ2-2; 7 bases line up with TRBD1. Losses at the gene ends were 5 bases for V and 0 bases for J; bases not matched to a gene: 0. CDR1 and CDR2 (germline): SGHTA, FQGTGA. The CDR3 is made up of 14 amino acids. The CDR3 DNA follows: TGTGCCAGCAGCGGGACAGCGAACACCGGGGAGCTGTTTTTT. Its protein product is CASSGTANTGELFF.

The rearrangement links TRBV2 to TRBJ1-6; 8 positions match TRBD1. This CDR3 has 15 amino acids. V trimming: 8 bases; J trimming: 6 bases; junction bases outside the gene matches: 9. Per germline, CDR1 SNHLY and CDR2 FYNNEI. DNA for the CDR3: TGTGCCAGCGAATACGGACAGGGAGGTAATTCACCCCTCCACTTT. This codes for CASEYGQGGNSPLHF.